Below are 11 T cell receptor beta chains sequenced from a single sample in a study of patients and donors after allogeneic stem cell transplantation. TCRdb re-derived calls from the RT-PCR reads in MiXCR, one entry per CDR3 protein. Of fewer than 60,000 distinct CDR3 sequences listed, about 14% are singletons. The specimen sequenced was blood, either unsorted or a sorted T cell fraction (not recorded which). The source of these receptors is a human donor who was either an allogeneic HSCT recipient or a stem cell or donor lymphocyte infusion donor (not recorded which). It is not recorded whose cells these are; they may come from a transplant donor.

This sequence joins TRBV6-6 and TRBJ1-3; the D gene is possibly TRBD1 (6 bases). The V gene's germline CDR1 is MNHNY and CDR2 SVGAGI (reference sequence). Trimming removed 6 bases at V and 4 bases at J, with 25 bases between. The CDR3 sequence is 18 residues long. CDR3 loop: CASRYQIAPGGLGNTIYF. The CDR3 DNA follows: TGTGCCAGCAGATACCAAATCGCCCCGGGGGGGCTCGGAAACACCATATATTTT.

This clonotype was seen more than once but under ten times. V is TRBV29-1 and J is TRBJ2-1; D possibly matches TRBD1 or TRBD2 (5 bases each). The CDR3 is 12 amino acids. Trimming shortened V by 6 bases and J by 5 bases, and 11 bases separated the two germline ends. Germline CDR1 SQVTM, CDR2 ANQGSEA. CDR3: CSVGRPNNEQFF. In nucleotides, the CDR3 is TGCAGCGTGGGACGTCCGAACAATGAGCAGTTCTTC.

This clonotype was seen more than once but under ten times. The chain couples TRBV4-2 to TRBJ2-1, with D tentatively TRBD2 (6 bases). Germline CDR1 reads LGHNA; CDR2 reads YNFKEQ. Trimming pared 3 bases from V and 0 bases from J, leaving 15 bases between. The CDR3 sequence is 17 residues long. For the CDR3, the DNA is TGTGCCAGCAGCCAGAAGCTTCTAGCGTACTCCTACAATGAGCAGTTCTTC. Translation: CASSQKLLAYSYNEQFF.

The rearrangement uses TRBV20-1 and TRBJ2-1; a weak D match, TRBD2 (6 bases). Trimming removed 1 base at V and 3 bases at J, with 13 bases between. Germline V gives CDR1 DFQATT, CDR2 SNEGSKA (reference sequence). CDR3 length equals 15 residues. Written as DNA, the CDR3 is TGCAGTGCTAGAGTGTTCGGACTACTCTACAATGAGCAGTTCTTC. Translating it yields CSARVFGLLYNEQFF.

This chain links TRBV4-2 with TRBJ2-2, with TRBD1 matching 7 bases. CDR3 length: 16 amino acids. The V gene end was trimmed by 8 bases and the J gene end by 0 bases; junction bases not matched to a gene: 9. Germline CDR1 and CDR2: LGHNA and YNFKEQ. The CDR3 DNA sequence: TGTGCCAGCGGACCTGACAGGGCATCGAACACCGGGGAGCTGTTTTTT. Translating it yields CASGPDRASNTGELFF.

To note about this clonotype: One end of the junction fails to match germline, which may point to a read error. The CDR3 nucleotides are TGTGCCAGCAGTTACTCCCCGGGACAGGGAGATGTTAAGACCCACTTC. Its protein product is CASSYSPGQGDVKTHF. The rearrangement joins TRBV6-6 to TRBJ2-7; 9 bases map to TRBD1. The CDR3 is 16 residues long. Germline V gene lookup returns CDR1 MNHNY and CDR2 SVGAGI (reference sequence).

The sample holds a few counts of this clonotype. The chain has TRBV5-1 and TRBJ2-7; D gene ambiguous. Deletions cut 2 bases from V and 4 bases from J, with 16 bases between. Germline CDR1 SGHRS, CDR2 YFSETQ. CDR3 size: 15 residues. In DNA form, the CDR3 reads TGCGCCAGCAGCTTATTAGTGGGCCCCGCGTACGAGCAGTACTTC. Amino acids: CASSLLVGPAYEQYF.

This clonotype turned up a few times. This chain connects TRBV6-5 to TRBJ1-2, with a weak D call TRBD1 (5 bases). Deletions cut 2 bases from V and 6 bases from J, with 13 bases between. The CDR3 consists of 14 residues. Germline V gene sequence: CDR1 MNHEY, CDR2 SVGAGI. CDR3 DNA sequence: TGTGCCAGCAGTTACGCGGGGGGGTCGGATGGCTACACCTTC. Amino acids: CASSYAGGSDGYTF.

This clonotype was counted once. This chain links TRBV5-1 with TRBJ2-5, with D unresolved. Germline CDR1 and CDR2: SGHRS and YFSETQ. The CDR3 length is 13 residues. V was shortened by 2 bases and J by 2 bases, with 7 bases between the two germline ends. DNA of the CDR3: TGCGCCAGCAGCTTAGAACTTCAAGAGACCCAGTACTTC. Its protein product is CASSLELQETQYF. Using reference TRBV5-1 and TRBJ2-5 for the parts outside the CDR3, the full variable domain is KAGVTQTPRYLIKTRGQQVTLSCSPISGHRSVSWYQQTPGQGLQFLFEYFSETQRNKGNFPGRFSGRQFSNSRSEMNVSTLELGDSALYLCASSLELQETQYFGPGTRLLVL.

This rearrangement joins TRBV29-1 to TRBJ2-7, with 13 bases matching TRBD2. This CDR3 has 16 residues. The J segment lost 2 bases and the V segment lost 3 bases, leaving 7 bases of the junction unmatched. Per the germline V gene, CDR1 is SQVTM and CDR2 is ANQGSEA. DNA for the CDR3: TGCAGCGTTGAGGGTGGGACTAGCGGGACCCCCTACGAGCAGTACTTC. This gives the protein CSVEGGTSGTPYEQYF.

This clonotype was counted at least ten times. The chain joins TRBV4-1 to TRBJ1-2; D ambiguous. V dropped 0 bases and J dropped 4 bases, with 12 bases sitting between them. The CDR3 loop spans 15 amino acids. The germline CDR1 and CDR2 sequences are MGHRA and YSYEKL. CDR3 bases: TGCGCCAGCAGCCAAGACGCCTCGGACGGCTATGGCTACACCTTC. Encoded protein: CASSQDASDGYGYTF.